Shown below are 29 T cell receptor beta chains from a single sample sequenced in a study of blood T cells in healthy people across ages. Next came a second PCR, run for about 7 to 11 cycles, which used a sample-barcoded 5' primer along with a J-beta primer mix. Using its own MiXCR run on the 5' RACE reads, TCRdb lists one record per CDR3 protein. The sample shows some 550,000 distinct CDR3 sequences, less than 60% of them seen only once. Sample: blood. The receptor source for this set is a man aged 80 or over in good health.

CDR3 in DNA: TGTGCCAGCAGCTTCGCTAGGCGGGGGGAAGAGACCCAGTACTTC. Its translation: CASSFARRGEETQYF. The rearrangement uses TRBV5-4 and TRBJ2-7; 8 bases agree with TRBD2. The DNA end favors TRBJ2-5, so the J call may be wrong. The germline CDR1 and CDR2 sequences are SGHNT and YYREEE (reference sequence). The CDR3 covers 15 residues.

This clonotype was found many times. In nucleotides, the CDR3 is TGTGCCAGCCGTCCGACATCGAACTATGGCTACACCTTC. Protein: CASRPTSNYGYTF. This chain connects TRBV6-5 to TRBJ1-2; D ambiguous. Germline-derived CDR1 and CDR2 are MNHEY and SVGAGI. This CDR3 contains 13 residues. The V and J ends lost 8 bases and 2 bases respectively, with 12 bases between them.

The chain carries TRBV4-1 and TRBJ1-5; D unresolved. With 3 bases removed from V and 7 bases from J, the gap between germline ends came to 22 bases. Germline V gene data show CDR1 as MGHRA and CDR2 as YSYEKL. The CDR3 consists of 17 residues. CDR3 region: CASSQHYIIGRRQPQHF. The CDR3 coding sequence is TGCGCCAGCAGCCAGCATTATATCATCGGTCGACGACAGCCCCAGCATTTT.

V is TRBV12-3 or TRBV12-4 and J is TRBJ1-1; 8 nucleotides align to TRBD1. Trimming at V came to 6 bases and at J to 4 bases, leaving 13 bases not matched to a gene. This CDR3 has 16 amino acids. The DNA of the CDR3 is TGTGCCAGCAGCCTACGGACAGGGTTTCCCCCCACTGAAGCTTTCTTT. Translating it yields CASSLRTGFPPTEAFF.

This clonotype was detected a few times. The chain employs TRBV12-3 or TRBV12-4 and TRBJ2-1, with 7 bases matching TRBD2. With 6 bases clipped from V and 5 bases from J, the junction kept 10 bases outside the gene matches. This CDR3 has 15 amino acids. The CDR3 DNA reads TGTGCCAGCAGCCCTAAGCGGGACGAAAACAATGAGCAGTTCTTC. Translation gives CASSPKRDENNEQFF.

This CDR3 reads CASSLTANEQFF. CDR3 sequence (DNA): TGTGCCAGCAGCCTCACAGCCAATGAGCAGTTCTTC. This sequence joins TRBV11-1 and TRBJ2-1; D ambiguous. The V end was cut by 5 bases, the J end by 6 bases, with 8 bases between. Germline V CDR1 and CDR2: SGHAT, FQDESV (reference sequence). The CDR3 sequence is 12 residues long.

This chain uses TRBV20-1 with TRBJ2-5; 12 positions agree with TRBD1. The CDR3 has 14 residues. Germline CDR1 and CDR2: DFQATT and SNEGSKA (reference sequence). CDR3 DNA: TGCAGCGGTACCTTCGGGACAGGGGGCGGCCAGCAGTACTTC. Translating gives CSGTFGTGGGQQYF.

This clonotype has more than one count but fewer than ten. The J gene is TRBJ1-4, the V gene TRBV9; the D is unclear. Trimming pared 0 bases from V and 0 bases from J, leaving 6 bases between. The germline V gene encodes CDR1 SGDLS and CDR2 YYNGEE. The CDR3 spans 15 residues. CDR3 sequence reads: CASSVGRATNEKLFF. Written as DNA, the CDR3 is TGTGCCAGCAGCGTAGGCCGGGCAACTAATGAAAAACTGTTTTTT.

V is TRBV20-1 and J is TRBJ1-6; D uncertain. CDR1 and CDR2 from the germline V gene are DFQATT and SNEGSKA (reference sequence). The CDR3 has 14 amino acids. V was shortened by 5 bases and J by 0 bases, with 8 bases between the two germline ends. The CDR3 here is CSALYSSYNSPLHF. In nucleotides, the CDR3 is TGCAGTGCTCTATACAGCTCCTATAATTCACCCCTCCACTTT.

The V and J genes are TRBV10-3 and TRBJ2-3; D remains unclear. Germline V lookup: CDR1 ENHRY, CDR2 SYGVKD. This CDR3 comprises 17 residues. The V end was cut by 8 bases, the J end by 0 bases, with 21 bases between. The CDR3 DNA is TGTGCCATCCCTGGCCCACCTCAACCCTCTAGCACAGATACGCAGTATTTT. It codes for CAIPGPPQPSSTDTQYF.

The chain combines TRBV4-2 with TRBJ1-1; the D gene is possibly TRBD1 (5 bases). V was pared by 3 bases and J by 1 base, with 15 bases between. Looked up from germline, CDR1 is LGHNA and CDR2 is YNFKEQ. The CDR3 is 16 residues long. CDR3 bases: TGTGCCAGCAGCCATTCCGGGGCGGACACGAACACTGAAGCTTTCTTT. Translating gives CASSHSGADTNTEAFF.

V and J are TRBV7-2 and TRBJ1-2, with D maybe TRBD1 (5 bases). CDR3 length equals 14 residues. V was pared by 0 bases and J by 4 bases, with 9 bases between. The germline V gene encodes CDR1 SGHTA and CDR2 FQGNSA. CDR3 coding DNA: TGTGCCAGCAGCTTAGCCCGGGACCCCTATGGCTACACCTTC. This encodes CASSLARDPYGYTF.

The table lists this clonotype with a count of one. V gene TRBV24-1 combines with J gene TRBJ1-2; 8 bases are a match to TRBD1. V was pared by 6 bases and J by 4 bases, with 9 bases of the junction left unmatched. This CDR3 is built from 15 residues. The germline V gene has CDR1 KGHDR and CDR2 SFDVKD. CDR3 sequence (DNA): TGTGCCACCAGTAAAGGGACAGGTCGGGGCTATGGCTACACCTTC. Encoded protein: CATSKGTGRGYGYTF.

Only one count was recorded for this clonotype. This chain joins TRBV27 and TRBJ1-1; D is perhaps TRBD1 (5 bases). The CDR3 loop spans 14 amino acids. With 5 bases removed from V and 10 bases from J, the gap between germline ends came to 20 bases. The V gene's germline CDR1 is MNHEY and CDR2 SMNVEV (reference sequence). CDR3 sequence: CASSVRAAGGLAFF. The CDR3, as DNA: TGTGCCAGCAGTGTAAGGGCCGCGGGGGGTTTAGCTTTCTTT.

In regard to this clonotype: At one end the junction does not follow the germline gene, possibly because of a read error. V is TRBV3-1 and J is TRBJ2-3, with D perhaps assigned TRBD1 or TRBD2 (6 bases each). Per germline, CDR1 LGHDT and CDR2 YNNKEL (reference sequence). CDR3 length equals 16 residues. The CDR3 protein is CASSQGDGGGTDTQYF. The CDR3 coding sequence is TGCGCCAGCAGCCAAGGAGATGGAGGGGGGACAGATACGCAGTATTTT.

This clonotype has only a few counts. The CDR3 sequence: CASSPVGQGRNDEQFF. CDR3 nucleotides: TGCGCCAGCAGCCCCGTGGGACAGGGGAGGAACGATGAGCAGTTCTTC. V usage is TRBV5-1 and J usage is TRBJ2-1; TRBD1 matches at 10 bases. Trimming removed 4 bases from V and 8 bases from J; junction bases left unmatched: 12. CDR1 and CDR2 from the germline V gene are SGHRS and YFSETQ. The CDR3 contains 16 residues. The variable domain in full, completed from reference TRBV5-1 and TRBJ2-1, reads KAGVTQTPRYLIKTRGQQVTLSCSPISGHRSVSWYQQTPGQGLQFLFEYFSETQRNKGNFPGRFSGRQFSNSRSEMNVSTLELGDSALYLCASSPVGQGRNDEQFFGPGTRLTVL.

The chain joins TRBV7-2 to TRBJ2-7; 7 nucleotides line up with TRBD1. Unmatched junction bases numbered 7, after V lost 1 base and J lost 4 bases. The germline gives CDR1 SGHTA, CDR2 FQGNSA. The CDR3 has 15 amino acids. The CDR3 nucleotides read TGTGCCAGCAGCTTAGTTACAGGGGCAGATTACGAGCAGTACTTC. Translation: CASSLVTGADYEQYF.

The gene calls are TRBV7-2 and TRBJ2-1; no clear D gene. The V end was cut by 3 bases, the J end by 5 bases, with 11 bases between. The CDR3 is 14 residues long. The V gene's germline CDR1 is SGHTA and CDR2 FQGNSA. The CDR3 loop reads CASSFHGLHNEQFF. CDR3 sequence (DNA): TGTGCCAGCAGCTTCCATGGCCTCCACAATGAGCAGTTCTTC.

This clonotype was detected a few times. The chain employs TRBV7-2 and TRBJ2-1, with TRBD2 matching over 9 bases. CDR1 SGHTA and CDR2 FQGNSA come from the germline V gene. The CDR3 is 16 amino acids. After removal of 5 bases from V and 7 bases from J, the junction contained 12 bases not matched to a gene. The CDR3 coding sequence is TGTGCCAGCAGCCGAATCCTTTTGCGGGAGGGTAATGAGCAGTTCTTC. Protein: CASSRILLREGNEQFF. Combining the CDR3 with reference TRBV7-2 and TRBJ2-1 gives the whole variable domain GAGVSQSPSNKVTEKGKDVELRCDPISGHTALYWYRQSLGQGLEFLIYFQGNSAPDKSGLPSDRFSAERTGGSVSTLTIQRTQQEDSAVYLCASSRILLREGNEQFFGPGTRLTVL.

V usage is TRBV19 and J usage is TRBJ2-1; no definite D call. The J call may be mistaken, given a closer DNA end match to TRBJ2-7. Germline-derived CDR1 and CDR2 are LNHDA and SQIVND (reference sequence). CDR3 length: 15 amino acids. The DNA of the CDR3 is TGTGCCAGTAGCCCTGGACCGGTTAAAGACAATGAGCAGTACTTC. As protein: CASSPGPVKDNEQYF.

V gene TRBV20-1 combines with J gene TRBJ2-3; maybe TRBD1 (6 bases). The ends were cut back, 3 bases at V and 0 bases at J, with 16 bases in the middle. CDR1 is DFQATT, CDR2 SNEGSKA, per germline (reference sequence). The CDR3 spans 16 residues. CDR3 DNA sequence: TGCAGTGCTAGTGCACAGGGCTCCCCTAGCACAGATACGCAGTATTTT. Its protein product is CSASAQGSPSTDTQYF.

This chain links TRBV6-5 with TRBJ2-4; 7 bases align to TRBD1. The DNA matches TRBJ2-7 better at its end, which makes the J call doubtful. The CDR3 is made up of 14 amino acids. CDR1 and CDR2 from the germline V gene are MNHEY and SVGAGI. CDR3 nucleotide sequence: TGTGCCAGCAGTCGGGACAGTCATTCCTACGAGCAGTACTTC. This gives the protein CASSRDSHSYEQYF.

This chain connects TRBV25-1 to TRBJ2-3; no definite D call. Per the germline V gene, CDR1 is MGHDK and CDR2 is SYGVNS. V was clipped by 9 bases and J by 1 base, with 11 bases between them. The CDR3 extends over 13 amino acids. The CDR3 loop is CASRPEGTDTQYF. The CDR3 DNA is TGTGCCAGTCGCCCTGAGGGCACAGATACGCAGTATTTT. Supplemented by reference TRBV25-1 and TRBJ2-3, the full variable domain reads EADIYQTPRYLVIGTGKKITLECSQTMGHDKMYWYQQDPGMELHLIHYSYGVNSTEKGDLSSESTVSRIRTEHFPLTLESARPSHTSQYLCASRPEGTDTQYFGPGTRLTVL.

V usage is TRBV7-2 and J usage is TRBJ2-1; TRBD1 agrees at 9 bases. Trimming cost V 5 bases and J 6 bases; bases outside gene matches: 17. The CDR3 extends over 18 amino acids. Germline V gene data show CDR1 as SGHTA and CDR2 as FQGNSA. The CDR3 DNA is TGTGCCAGCAGCCCCTGGGGGCCCCCGGGACAGGGACGCAATGAGCAGTTCTTC. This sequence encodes CASSPWGPPGQGRNEQFF.

CDR3 loop: CSARDPTSGGRQFF. CDR3 nucleotides: TGCAGTGCTAGAGACCCCACTAGCGGGGGACGGCAGTTCTTC. The V and J genes are TRBV20-1 and TRBJ2-1, with TRBD2 matching 11 bases. V shed 0 bases, J shed 12 bases, and the junction held 7 bases outside the gene matches. The CDR3 loop spans 14 amino acids. Germline V gene data show CDR1 as DFQATT and CDR2 as SNEGSKA (reference sequence).

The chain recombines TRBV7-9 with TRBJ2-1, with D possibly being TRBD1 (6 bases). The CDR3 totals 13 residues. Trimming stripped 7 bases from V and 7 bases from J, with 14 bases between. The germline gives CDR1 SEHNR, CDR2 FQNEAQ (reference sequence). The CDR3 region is CASIPTGSNEQFF. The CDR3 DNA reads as TGTGCCAGCATCCCTACAGGGTCTAATGAGCAGTTCTTC.

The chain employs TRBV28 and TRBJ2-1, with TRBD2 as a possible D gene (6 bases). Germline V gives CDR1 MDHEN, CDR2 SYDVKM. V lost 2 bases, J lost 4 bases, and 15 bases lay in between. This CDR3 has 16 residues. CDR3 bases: TGTGCCAGCAGTTTAGGGACTGCGGCGACTTACAATGAGCAGTTCTTC. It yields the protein CASSLGTAATYNEQFF.

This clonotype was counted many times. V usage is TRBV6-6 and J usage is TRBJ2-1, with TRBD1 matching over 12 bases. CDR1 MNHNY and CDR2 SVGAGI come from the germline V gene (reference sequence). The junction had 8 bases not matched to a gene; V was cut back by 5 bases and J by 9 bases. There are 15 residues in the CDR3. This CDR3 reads CASSTAGTGGGEQFF. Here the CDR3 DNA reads TGTGCCAGCAGTACGGCCGGGACAGGGGGCGGTGAGCAGTTCTTC.

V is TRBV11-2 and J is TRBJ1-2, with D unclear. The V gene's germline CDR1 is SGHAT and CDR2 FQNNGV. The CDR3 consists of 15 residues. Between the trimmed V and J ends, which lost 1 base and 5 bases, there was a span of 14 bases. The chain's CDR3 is CASSLGAGVGYGYTF. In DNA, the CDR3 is TGTGCCAGCAGCTTAGGGGCAGGAGTTGGGTATGGCTACACCTTC.